This T cell receptor beta chain came from a study of T cell responses to AZD1222 COVID-19 vaccine. The protocol was immunoSEQ multiplex PCR, while the TCRdb copy is restricted to in-frame clones and leaves out a portion. The repertoire includes approximately 120,000 clones, about 88% of them detected once, and 4% to 5.5% sits in the top ten. This CDR3 is built from 13 residues. V lost 6 bases and J lost 0, with 6 bases in between. Germline values: CDR1 MNHEY, CDR2 SMNVEV (reference sequence). This TCR derives from an adult in good health. The J gene is TRBJ1-3, the V gene TRBV27; D may be TRBD1 (5 bases). Sequencing was performed on peripheral blood, taken on day 0 of AZD1222 vaccination. The CDR3 bases are TGTGCCAGCAGCCAGGGCTCTGGAAACACCATATATTTT. It translates to CASSQGSGNTIYF.